Following are 11 T cell receptor beta chains from one sample sequenced in a study of blood T cell repertoires in COVID-19. The protocol was immunoSEQ multiplex PCR, while the TCRdb copy is restricted to in-frame clones and leaves out a portion. The sample gives approximately 81,000 clones, 91% of which show up once; under 2.5% is in the top ten. Sequencing was carried out using peripheral blood. These receptors all stem from a woman in her fifties or sixties in a cohort sampled during active COVID-19.

The V and J genes are TRBV18 and TRBJ1-6; D gene ambiguous. The CDR3 length is 16 residues. Germline loops: CDR1 KGHSH, CDR2 LQKENI. V lost 3 bases and J 6 bases, leaving 15 bases between the germline ends. CDR3 in DNA: TGTGCCAGCTCACCTAGATTAGAAGGAGGTAATTCACCCCTCCACTTT. It is translated as CASSPRLEGGNSPLHF.

The chain recombines TRBV29-1 with TRBJ2-5; unclear D gene. Germline assignment: CDR1 SQVTM and CDR2 ANQGSEA. V lost 7 bases and J lost 4, with 13 bases in between. The CDR3 sequence is 12 residues long. The CDR3 reads CSAKTQSETQYF. The CDR3 region has the DNA TGCAGCGCTAAGACACAGTCAGAGACCCAGTACTTC.

The J gene is TRBJ1-5, the V gene TRBV10-3; D gene ambiguous. Per germline, CDR1 ENHRY and CDR2 SYGVKD. V was cut by 2 bases and J by 0 bases, with 5 bases left in between. The CDR3 extends over 14 amino acids. The CDR3 spells CAISEQISNQPQHF. CDR3 nucleotide sequence: TGTGCCATCAGTGAGCAGATTAGCAATCAGCCCCAGCATTTT.

This clone was recorded a few times. This rearrangement joins TRBV5-1 to TRBJ1-6, with TRBD1 matching over 7 bases. The V gene's germline CDR1 is SGHRS and CDR2 YFSETQ. The CDR3 has 14 amino acids. V shed 3 bases, J shed 6 bases, and the junction held 3 bases outside the gene matches. CDR3 bases: TGCGCCAGCAGCTCGACAGGGTTTAATTCACCCCTCCACTTT. Protein: CASSSTGFNSPLHF.

The V gene is TRBV11-2, the J gene TRBJ2-2, with 7 bases fitting TRBD2. The CDR3 spans 15 residues. Trimming cost V 4 bases and J 7 bases; bases outside gene matches: 9. Germline V gene data show CDR1 as SGHAT and CDR2 as FQNNGV. CDR3 coding DNA: TGTGCCAGCAGCTCCGAAGCGGGGCCGGGCGGGGAGCTGTTTTTT. Residues: CASSSEAGPGGELFF.

The chain couples TRBV6-5 to TRBJ1-1; weak D call: TRBD1 (6 bases). The germline CDR1 and CDR2 sequences are MNHEY and SVGAGI. The CDR3 is 13 amino acids. V lost 4 bases and J lost 1, with 7 bases in between. The CDR3 DNA sequence: TGTGCCAGCAGTTTGACAGGGAACACTGAAGCTTTCTTT. The encoded protein is CASSLTGNTEAFF.

The CDR3 DNA reads TGCGCCAGCAGCCAGGACAGGGGGAAGCAGTACTTC. This gives the protein CASSQDRGKQYF. The rearrangement joins TRBV5-1 to TRBJ2-7; 10 nucleotides agree with TRBD1. The CDR3 totals 12 residues. Losses at the gene ends were 4 bases for V and 8 bases for J; bases not matched to a gene: 3. Germline V lookup: CDR1 SGHRS, CDR2 YFSETQ.

This rearrangement joins TRBV5-6 to TRBJ2-1, with TRBD1 matching over 7 bases. CDR3 length: 13 amino acids. V trimming: 6 bases; J trimming: 6 bases; junction bases outside the gene matches: 6. CDR1 and CDR2 (germline): SGHDT, YYEEEE. Here the CDR3 DNA reads TGTGCCAGCACCTTAGACAGGGTCAATGAGCAGTTCTTC. It encodes CASTLDRVNEQFF. Variable domain in full (rest from reference TRBV5-6 and TRBJ2-1): DAGVTQSPTHLIKTRGQQVTLRCSPKSGHDTVSWYQQALGQGPQFIFQYYEEEERQRGNFPDRFSGHQFPNYSSELNVNALLLGDSALYLCASTLDRVNEQFFGPGTRLTVL.

In its sample, this clone was seen once. The chain employs TRBV28 and TRBJ2-7; 8 bases align to TRBD1. V lost 10 bases to trimming and J lost 5 bases; unmatched junction nucleotides: 13. Germline CDR1 and CDR2: MDHEN and SYDVKM. The CDR3 is 14 residues long. The CDR3 nucleotides read TGTGCCACCTCCCCCGGACAGGGAAGCAACGAGCAGTACTTC. Its translation: CATSPGQGSNEQYF.

The count of this clone is one. The junction and the germline gene differ at one end; a read error may be behind it. This sequence joins TRBV7-7 and TRBJ2-1, with D possibly matching TRBD1 (6 bases). Germline assignment: CDR1 SSHAT and CDR2 FNYEAQ (reference sequence). The CDR3 is 15 residues long. Here the CDR3 reads CASSLSAGVENEQFF. CDR3 coding DNA: TGTGCTAGCAGCTTATCGGCAGGGGTGGAAAATGAGCAGTTCTTC.

The chain combines TRBV28 with TRBJ2-3; 8 positions agree with TRBD2. Germline trimming cut 3 bases from V and 0 bases from J; bases unmatched to any gene: 11. There are 18 residues in the CDR3. CDR1 is MDHEN, CDR2 SYDVKM, per germline. CDR3 DNA sequence: TGTGCCAGCAGTTTGAACCTAGCGGGCGATCCGAGCACAGATACGCAGTATTTT. This codes for CASSLNLAGDPSTDTQYF.